The 24 T cell receptor beta chains below come from one sample, sequenced in a study of patients and donors after allogeneic stem cell transplantation. TCRdb reprocessed the RT-PCR reads with MiXCR, giving one entry per CDR3 protein. Of 200,000 to 250,000 distinct CDR3 sequences in the sample, over 12% were seen once. Sequenced: blood, either unsorted or a sorted T cell fraction (not recorded which). All receptors derive from a human donor who was either an allogeneic HSCT recipient or a stem cell or donor lymphocyte infusion donor (not recorded which). It is not recorded whose cells these are; they may come from a transplant donor.

The V and J genes are TRBV5-1 and TRBJ1-6; 7 bases fit TRBD1. Germline CDR1 is SGHRS and CDR2 is YFSETQ. The CDR3 is 15 amino acids. V lost 3 bases, J lost 4 bases, and 4 bases stayed unmatched. In DNA form, the CDR3 reads TGCGCCAGCAGCTATGGACAGGCTTATAATTCACCCCTCCACTTT. Residues: CASSYGQAYNSPLHF.

This rearrangement joins TRBV11-1 to TRBJ2-5; 11 nucleotides align to TRBD1. Germline trimming cut 4 bases from V and 5 bases from J; bases unmatched to any gene: 9. The CDR3 runs to 16 residues. Per germline, CDR1 SGHAT and CDR2 FQDESV (reference sequence). The chain's CDR3 is CASSSRDRGSRETQYF. The CDR3 DNA follows: TGTGCCAGCAGCTCCCGGGACAGGGGGTCCAGGGAGACCCAGTACTTC.

At least ten counts were recorded for this clonotype. The chain recombines TRBV29-1 with TRBJ1-1; D unclear. The CDR3 has 12 residues. Germline V lookup: CDR1 SQVTM, CDR2 ANQGSEA. Trimming pared 7 bases from V and 1 base from J, leaving 10 bases between. The CDR3 DNA reads TGCAGCGGCGAATCGGGGAACACTGAAGCTTTCTTT. Translation: CSGESGNTEAFF.

The chain couples TRBV4-3 to TRBJ2-3; D is undetermined. Germline assignment: CDR1 LGHNA and CDR2 YSLEER. V was shortened by 4 bases and J by 2 bases, with 7 bases between the two germline ends. This CDR3 comprises 13 residues. The CDR3 DNA sequence: TGCGCCAGCAGCCGGGCCGCCACAGATACGCAGTATTTT. This translates into CASSRAATDTQYF.

The J gene is TRBJ2-3, the V gene TRBV6-4; D perhaps matches TRBD2 (6 bases). The V end was cut by 4 bases, the J end by 0 bases, with 14 bases between. Germline V gene lookup returns CDR1 MRHNA and CDR2 SNTAGT. This CDR3 is built from 16 residues. The CDR3 here is CASSVTAGSSTDTQYF. In DNA, the CDR3 is TGTGCCAGCAGTGTGACGGCGGGGTCTAGCACAGATACGCAGTATTTT.

In this sample, this clonotype turned up many times. This chain links TRBV4-2 with TRBJ2-7; tentative D call: TRBD1 (5 bases). With 0 bases removed from V and 6 bases from J, the gap between germline ends came to 15 bases. This CDR3 is built from 15 residues. The germline gives CDR1 LGHNA, CDR2 YNFKEQ. In DNA, the CDR3 is TGTGCCAGCAGCCAAGATCGGCAGGGAACCCGCGAGCAGTACTTC. Translating gives CASSQDRQGTREQYF.

The chain links TRBV20-1 to TRBJ1-1, with D unclear. The CDR3 is made up of 15 amino acids. Germline values: CDR1 DFQATT, CDR2 SNEGSKA (reference sequence). Trimming removed 3 bases at V and 2 bases at J, with 16 bases between. CDR3 sequence reads: CSASTLRTSNTEAFF. The DNA for the CDR3 is TGCAGTGCTAGTACTTTAAGGACTTCCAACACTGAAGCTTTCTTT.

CDR3 region: CASSEMDRGQYF. The CDR3 region has the DNA TGTGCCAGCAGCGAAATGGACAGGGGGCAGTACTTC. V gene TRBV7-2 combines with J gene TRBJ2-7, with 9 bases matching TRBD1. J lost 9 bases, V lost 5 bases, and 5 bases had no gene match. The germline CDR1 and CDR2 sequences are SGHTA and FQGNSA. This CDR3 spans 12 amino acids.

This clonotype has only a few counts. The chain employs TRBV19 and TRBJ2-3; either TRBD1 or TRBD2 may supply D (5 bases each). Trimming cost V 6 bases and J 3 bases, with 13 bases left between them. The CDR3 spans 14 residues. Germline V CDR1 and CDR2: LNHDA, SQIVND (reference sequence). CDR3 protein: CASSIGARTDTQYF. CDR3 DNA sequence: TGTGCCAGTAGCATCGGGGCCCGGACAGATACGCAGTATTTT.

The chain is built from TRBV7-2 and TRBJ1-6; 7 bases are a match to TRBD1. Germline CDR1 is SGHTA and CDR2 is FQGNSA. Trimming removed 1 base from V and 6 bases from J; junction bases left unmatched: 3. This CDR3 is 15 amino acids long. Written as DNA, the CDR3 is TGTGCCAGCAGCTTAGATTACAGGGGTAATTCACCCCTCCACTTT. The encoded protein is CASSLDYRGNSPLHF.

This clonotype came up a few times. The chain recombines TRBV4-2 with TRBJ2-5, with 12 bases lining up with TRBD2. CDR3 size: 17 residues. J lost 4 bases, V lost 0 bases, and 6 bases had no gene match. Per germline, CDR1 LGHNA and CDR2 YNFKEQ. CDR3 nucleotides: TGTGCCAGCAGCCAAGATGGCCGACTAGCGGGAGCAGAGACCCAGTACTTC. Translating gives CASSQDGRLAGAETQYF.

This clonotype appeared a few times. The chain is built from TRBV9 and TRBJ2-3; TRBD1 or TRBD2 may be the D gene (5 bases each). The CDR3 sequence is 15 residues long. Germline CDR1 and CDR2: SGDLS and YYNGEE. The V end was cut by 0 bases, the J end by 7 bases, with 15 bases between. The CDR3, as DNA: TGTGCCAGCAGCGTAGAGGCAGCCTGGGGGAATACGCAGTATTTT. Protein product: CASSVEAAWGNTQYF.

There are many counts of this clonotype. This rearrangement joins TRBV10-3 to TRBJ2-7; TRBD1 matches 10 bases. V lost 6 bases, J lost 5 bases, and 7 bases stayed unmatched. The CDR3 contains 14 residues. Germline CDR1 and CDR2: ENHRY and SYGVKD. CDR3 in amino acids: CAISPGQGVDEQYF. The DNA of the CDR3 is TGTGCCATCAGCCCCGGACAGGGGGTGGACGAGCAGTACTTC.

This clonotype was recorded many times. The J gene is TRBJ1-5, the V gene TRBV7-9; maybe TRBD1 (5 bases). The germline CDR1 and CDR2 sequences are SEHNR and FQNEAQ (reference sequence). The CDR3 is 14 amino acids. Between the trimmed V and J ends, which lost 4 bases and 7 bases, there was a span of 14 bases. CDR3 sequence reads: CASSSVGEGQPQHF. DNA of the CDR3: TGTGCCAGCAGCTCGGTGGGGGAAGGACAGCCCCAGCATTTT.

This clonotype was observed a handful of times. This chain links TRBV7-8 with TRBJ1-2; D might be TRBD1 (5 bases). V lost 5 bases and J lost 4, with 14 bases in between. There are 14 residues in the CDR3. From germline, CDR1 is SGHVS and CDR2 FQNEAQ. CDR3 nucleotide sequence: TGTGCCAGCAGCCCCCGGGGGACCGCCTATGGCTACACCTTC. It encodes CASSPRGTAYGYTF.

The chain uses TRBV2 and TRBJ2-3, with 7 nucleotides matching TRBD2. Germline assignment: CDR1 SNHLY and CDR2 FYNNEI. Unmatched junction bases numbered 9, after V lost 6 bases and J lost 3 bases. There are 15 residues in the CDR3. The CDR3 sequence: CASSLTSSWTDTQYF. CDR3 nucleotides: TGTGCCAGCAGCCTGACTAGCTCTTGGACAGATACGCAGTATTTT.

This clonotype occurred many times. The genes are TRBV29-1 and TRBJ2-1; weak D call: TRBD1 (5 bases). Trimming took off 5 bases at V and 3 bases at J, with 26 bases between the two ends. This CDR3 has 18 amino acids. The germline gives CDR1 SQVTM, CDR2 ANQGSEA. The DNA of the CDR3 is TGCAGCGTTTCTTCCGTAAGGGGTAGCCTTATATACTACAATGAGCAGTTCTTC. Encoded protein: CSVSSVRGSLIYYNEQFF.

The table lists this clonotype with a few counts. The genes are TRBV29-1 and TRBJ1-3; tentative D call: TRBD1 (5 bases). Deletions cut 7 bases from V and 4 bases from J, with 14 bases between. CDR3 length: 13 amino acids. Germline CDR1 and CDR2: SQVTM and ANQGSEA. CDR3 sequence reads: CSARDGGGNTIYF. CDR3 nucleotide sequence: TGCAGCGCCAGAGATGGGGGAGGAAACACCATATATTTT.

This clonotype has a handful of counts. The rearrangement joins TRBV24-1 to TRBJ2-1; tentative D call: TRBD2 (5 bases). Germline V CDR1 and CDR2: KGHDR, SFDVKD. Trimming cost V 4 bases and J 6 bases, with 15 bases left between them. This CDR3 has 15 residues. CDR3 region: CATSDLKRRGNEQFF. For the CDR3, the DNA is TGTGCCACCAGTGACCTAAAAAGACGGGGCAATGAGCAGTTCTTC.

The chain couples TRBV12-3 or TRBV12-4 to TRBJ1-3; D is uncertain. Trimming took off 6 bases at V and 4 bases at J, with 16 bases between the two ends. This CDR3 is 15 amino acids long. CDR3 sequence: CASSLDGTWGNTIYF. DNA for the CDR3: TGTGCCAGCAGCCTGGACGGAACGTGGGGAAACACCATATATTTT.

This clonotype was recorded a few times. The chain has TRBV30 and TRBJ1-2, with 7 bases aligning to TRBD1. Trimming took 1 base from V and 3 from J; bases not matched to a gene: 5. This CDR3 contains 14 residues. Looked up from germline, CDR1 is GTSNPN and CDR2 is SVGIG (reference sequence). The DNA for the CDR3 is TGTGCCTGGAGTGCGGGAGACAGGGACTATGGCTACACCTTC. It encodes CAWSAGDRDYGYTF. Complete variable domain (other parts from reference TRBV30 and TRBJ1-2): SQTIHQWPATLVQPVGSPLSLECTVEGTSNPNLYWYRQAAGRGLQLLFYSVGIGQISSEVPQNLSASRPQDRQFILSSKKLLLSDSGFYLCAWSAGDRDYGYTFGSGTRLTVV.

The genes are TRBV11-2 and TRBJ2-3; TRBD2 matches at 8 bases. V trimming: 8 bases; J trimming: 4 bases; junction bases outside the gene matches: 14. There are 16 residues in the CDR3. Germline lookup yields CDR1 SGHAT and CDR2 FQNNGV. CDR3 bases: TGTGCCAGCCACCCCGGGGGGAGCGGGAGAGCAGATACGCAGTATTTT. Amino acid sequence: CASHPGGSGRADTQYF.

In this sample, this clonotype turned up many times. The rearrangement joins TRBV7-2 to TRBJ1-1; weak D call: TRBD1 (5 bases). This CDR3 is 15 amino acids long. V lost 5 bases to trimming and J lost 4 bases, with 17 bases between them. Looked up from germline, CDR1 is SGHTA and CDR2 is FQGNSA. The CDR3 DNA sequence: TGTGCCAGCAGCCCGTCGGCGGCAGGGAGCACTGAAGCTTTCTTT. As protein: CASSPSAAGSTEAFF.

This clonotype was seen more than once but under ten times. J is TRBJ2-3 and V is TRBV19; TRBD2 matches 7 bases. The CDR3 length is 16 residues. J gave up 5 bases and V 1 base, and 9 bases lay outside the gene matches. Per germline, CDR1 LNHDA and CDR2 SQIVND (reference sequence). The CDR3 DNA reads as TGTGCCAGTAGTATAGTTGGGGGGGTGAACGAAGATACGCAGTATTTT. Protein product: CASSIVGGVNEDTQYF.